The clone carrying this T cell receptor (beta chain) was seen repeatedly, ten times or more. This sample is part of a study of T cells in Graves' hyperthyroidism and ophthalmopathy. With a duration under 2 months, the hyperthyroidism was newly diagnosed in patients aged 18 to 65. Exclusion of a patient resulted from uncontrolled infection, other autoimmune disease, pregnancy or lactation. The sample of blood was obtained at first hyperthyroidism diagnosis (before any ophthalmopathy symptoms). RNA transcripts yielded amplified TCR beta CDR3 regions. First-round RT-PCR with HTBI primers amplified the TCR CDR3 region. From the multiplex PCR reads, TCRdb called clonotypes with MiXCR, one entry per CDR3 protein. The sample lists about 290,000 distinct CDR3 sequences, about an eighth occurring once. The clonotype comes from a woman in her 30s with Graves' hyperthyroidism that later progressed to Graves' ophthalmopathy. What was sequenced was blood.

The CDR3 loop reads CASSLGQGAYHGYTF. The CDR3, as DNA: TGTGCCAGCAGTTTGGGACAGGGGGCTTATCATGGCTACACCTTC. The chain combines TRBV27 with TRBJ1-2; TRBD1 matches 12 bases. The CDR3 sequence is 15 residues long. V lost 3 bases to trimming and J lost 6 bases; unmatched junction nucleotides: 5. The V gene's germline CDR1 is MNHEY and CDR2 SMNVEV (reference sequence).